A single sample gave rise to the 16 T cell receptor beta chains below, sequenced in a study of blood T cells in healthy people across ages. Then a second PCR, running roughly 7 to 11 cycles, was carried out with a sample-barcoded 5' primer and a J-beta primer mix. MiXCR was run by TCRdb on the 5' RACE reads, yielding one entry per CDR3 protein. The data hold roughly 570,000 distinct CDR3 sequences, with roughly 28% observed a single time. The sequencing input was blood. These receptors originate from a woman in her 70s in good health.

In this sample, this clonotype turned up a few times. The V and J genes are TRBV20-1 and TRBJ1-4; tentatively, D is TRBD1 (5 bases). The CDR3 has 15 residues. Looked up from germline, CDR1 is DFQATT and CDR2 is SNEGSKA (reference sequence). V gave up 0 bases and J gave up 8 bases, with 16 bases separating them. CDR3 protein: CSARDLAGVGEKLFF. The CDR3 DNA reads TGCAGTGCTAGAGATCTGGCGGGGGTTGGAGAAAAACTGTTTTTT.

This clonotype showed up just a few times. A read error may produce the germline difference seen at one junction end. V usage is TRBV6-2 or TRBV6-3 and J usage is TRBJ2-7, with 10 bases aligning to TRBD2. This CDR3 region has 14 residues. CDR1 is MNHEY and CDR2 is SVGEGT in the germline V gene. CDR3 bases: TGTGCCAGCAGTTACTCGACAACCGGGACTAGCGCGTTCTTC. The encoded protein is CASSYSTTGTSAFF.

This rearrangement joins TRBV6-2 or TRBV6-3 to TRBJ2-3; weak D call: TRBD2 (6 bases). V was cut by 4 bases and J by 2 bases, with 13 bases left in between. Germline CDR1 MNHEY, CDR2 SVGEGT. The length of the CDR3 is 15 residues. The CDR3 here is CASSFLGLPTDTQYF. CDR3 DNA sequence: TGTGCCAGCAGTTTCTTGGGACTTCCCACAGATACGCAGTATTTT.

In its sample, this clonotype was seen many times. CDR3 region: CATGVETQYF. CDR3 sequence (DNA): TGTGCCACCGGAGTGGAGACCCAGTACTTC. The chain has TRBV15 and TRBJ2-5; D unresolved. Trimming took 8 bases from V and 5 from J, leaving 6 bases between them. Germline V CDR1 and CDR2: LNHNV, YYDKDF (reference sequence). There are 10 residues in the CDR3.

The chain joins TRBV29-1 to TRBJ2-5, with D perhaps TRBD1 (5 bases). The CDR3 sequence is 10 residues long. CDR1 and CDR2 from the germline V gene are SQVTM and ANQGSEA. V was pared by 8 bases and J by 4 bases, with 8 bases between. This chain's CDR3 is CSFRAETQYF. The CDR3 DNA reads as TGCAGCTTCAGGGCAGAGACCCAGTACTTC.

Worth noting for this clonotype: A junction end diverges from the germline sequence, so it may reflect a read error. V is TRBV7-9 and J is TRBJ2-5; D could derive from TRBD1 or TRBD2 (6 bases each). CDR3 length: 15 amino acids. The V gene's germline CDR1 is SEHNR and CDR2 FQNEAQ (reference sequence). CDR3 nucleotide sequence: TGTGCCAGCATCTTAAACGGGGGCCTCCGAGAGACCCAGTACTTC. This codes for CASILNGGLRETQYF. Supplemented by reference TRBV7-9 and TRBJ2-5, the full variable domain reads DTGVSQNPRHKITKRGQNVTFRCDPISEHNRLYWYRQTLGQGPEFLTYFQNEAQLEKSRLLSDRFSAERPKGSFSTLEIQRTEQGDSAMYLCASILNGGLRETQYFGPGTRLLVL.

This chain joins TRBV20-1 and TRBJ2-6; D could derive from TRBD1 or TRBD2 (5 bases each). This CDR3 region has 14 residues. The V end lost 6 bases, the J end lost 0 bases, and 9 bases lay between the germline ends. Germline V lookup: CDR1 DFQATT, CDR2 SNEGSKA (reference sequence). CDR3 in DNA: TGCAGTGCCCCCGGGGCCTCTGGGGCCAACGTCCTGACTTTC. Encoded protein: CSAPGASGANVLTF.

This clonotype was observed a handful of times. The gene calls are TRBV19 and TRBJ1-1, with 9 bases fitting TRBD1. After removal of 5 bases from V and 10 bases from J, the junction contained 11 bases not matched to a gene. This CDR3 spans 14 amino acids. The V gene's germline CDR1 is LNHDA and CDR2 SQIVND (reference sequence). CDR3 nucleotides: TGTGCCAGTAGTTCCCAATACAGGGGGCGCCCAGCTTTCTTT. Residues: CASSSQYRGRPAFF.

The chain has TRBV5-1 and TRBJ2-5; D unclear. V was cut by 5 bases and J by 5 bases, with 13 bases left in between. The CDR3 totals 13 residues. Looked up from germline, CDR1 is SGHRS and CDR2 is YFSETQ. The CDR3 bases are TGCGCCAGCAGTTTTAATCTCAGGGAGACCCAGTACTTC. Its translation: CASSFNLRETQYF. Together with reference TRBV5-1 and TRBJ2-5, the CDR3 gives the full variable domain: KAGVTQTPRYLIKTRGQQVTLSCSPISGHRSVSWYQQTPGQGLQFLFEYFSETQRNKGNFPGRFSGRQFSNSRSEMNVSTLELGDSALYLCASSFNLRETQYFGPGTRLLVL.

This clonotype has a handful of counts. At one end, the junction sequence differs from germline, possibly due to a read error. The chain couples TRBV7-2 to TRBJ2-4; tentative D call: TRBD1 (5 bases). This CDR3 region has 14 residues. Per germline, CDR1 SGHTA and CDR2 FQGNSA. CDR3 region: CASGLVWQGGIQYF. CDR3 sequence (DNA): TGTGCCAGCGGCTTAGTATGGCAGGGTGGCATTCAGTACTTC.

J is TRBJ2-3 and V is TRBV5-1; 9 bases are shared with TRBD2. The germline V gene has CDR1 SGHRS and CDR2 YFSETQ. The CDR3 consists of 16 residues. V shed 4 bases, J shed 2 bases, and the junction held 8 bases outside the gene matches. The CDR3 DNA follows: TGCGCCAGCAGCCCGGGGACTAGCTACTTCACAGATACGCAGTATTTT. Encoded protein: CASSPGTSYFTDTQYF. The whole variable domain, remainder taken from reference TRBV5-1 and TRBJ2-3, is KAGVTQTPRYLIKTRGQQVTLSCSPISGHRSVSWYQQTPGQGLQFLFEYFSETQRNKGNFPGRFSGRQFSNSRSEMNVSTLELGDSALYLCASSPGTSYFTDTQYFGPGTRLTVL.

This clonotype turned up a few times. The rearrangement joins TRBV19 to TRBJ1-2, with TRBD1 matching over 7 bases. The CDR3 runs 13 residues. V shed 5 bases, J shed 7 bases, and the junction held 7 bases outside the gene matches. In germline, CDR1 is LNHDA, CDR2 SQIVND (reference sequence). This CDR3 is CASSQDRVRGYTF. As DNA, the CDR3 is TGTGCCAGTAGTCAAGACAGGGTACGTGGCTACACCTTC.

Ten or more counts support this clonotype. The CDR3: CASSYGRNTEAFF. The CDR3 DNA follows: TGTGCCAGCAGTTACGGGAGGAACACTGAAGCTTTCTTT. This chain links TRBV6-5 with TRBJ1-1; no clear D gene. The CDR3 length is 13 residues. Germline lookup yields CDR1 MNHEY and CDR2 SVGAGI. V lost 2 bases to trimming and J lost 1 base, with 5 bases between them.

This clonotype occurred a few times. The conserved phenylalanine or tryptophan normally closing the CDR3 is absent here, so this likely arose from a read error. The J gene is TRBJ1-2, the V gene TRBV6-2 or TRBV6-3, with D unclear. The ends were cut back, 0 bases at V and 5 bases at J, with 13 bases in the middle. The CDR3 is 15 amino acids. CDR1 MNHEY and CDR2 SVGEGT come from the germline V gene. The CDR3 coding sequence is TGTGCCAGCAGTTACTCAGGACCCTTTCCATATGGCTACACCCTC. It codes for CASSYSGPFPYGYTL.

This clonotype was seen a handful of times. The chain links TRBV6-2 or TRBV6-3 to TRBJ2-3, with D unresolved. This CDR3 spans 14 amino acids. V dropped 6 bases and J dropped 2 bases, with 12 bases sitting between them. Germline V lookup: CDR1 MNHEY, CDR2 SVGEGT. The CDR3 reads CASSETYTTDTQYF. DNA of the CDR3: TGTGCCAGCAGCGAGACTTACACCACAGATACGCAGTATTTT.

The chain combines TRBV4-1 with TRBJ2-1; unclear D gene. The germline V gene encodes CDR1 MGHRA and CDR2 YSYEKL. The CDR3 consists of 12 residues. Trimming removed 3 bases at V and 10 bases at J, with 10 bases between. The CDR3 loop is CASSQDQFEQFF. The CDR3 nucleotides read TGCGCCAGCAGCCAGGACCAGTTCGAGCAGTTCTTC.